These 21 T cell receptor beta chains were sequenced from one sample in a study of post-analysis software for immune sequencing data (dated by TCRdb to 2013 to 2016). General study outcomes and caveats: Patients showed significantly higher frequencies than controls for about five TRBV segments, among them TRBV5-6, TRBV5-1 and TRBV20-1.

For these receptors, no antigen is known. The library was made by PCR. The run used an Illumina HiSeq 2500. To reduce PCR and sequencing biases, unique molecular identifiers were incorporated into the TCR beta cDNA libraries. The public sequencing data were trimmed at Q25 with fastp and processed into clonotypes with MiXCR by TCRdb, which kept only in-frame beta chains. Each entry is one CDR3 protein sequence, shown with its most common DNA and genes. The sample yields about 540,000 distinct CDR3 sequences; about a third were counted once. Roughly 6% of the sample is in the top ten clones. Sequenced input: blood. Every receptor here comes from a girl under 18 with multiple sclerosis.

In its sample, this clonotype was seen many times. The V gene is TRBV12-3 or TRBV12-4, the J gene TRBJ2-3; TRBD2 matches at 9 bases. The CDR3 covers 15 residues. Unmatched junction bases numbered 5, after V lost 6 bases and J lost 1 base. The CDR3 DNA reads as TGTGCCAGCAGCTTCTTAGCGGGGGGCACAGATACGCAGTATTTT. Encoded protein: CASSFLAGGTDTQYF.

The chain employs TRBV12-3 or TRBV12-4 and TRBJ2-5; the D is unclear. The J call could be wrong; TRBJ2-7 is a better fit for the DNA end. The CDR3 is made up of 13 amino acids. The chain's CDR3 is CASSYRTDYEQYF. The CDR3 coding sequence is TGTGCCAGCAGCTACCGGACCGACTACGAGCAGTACTTC.

This chain connects TRBV7-8 to TRBJ1-1, with D perhaps TRBD1 (6 bases). There are 16 residues in the CDR3. Looked up from germline, CDR1 is SGHVS and CDR2 is FQNEAQ. With 4 bases removed from V and 7 bases from J, the gap between germline ends came to 22 bases. CDR3 in amino acids: CASSSRRDRPFGEAFF. In DNA form, the CDR3 reads TGTGCCAGCAGCTCGAGGCGTGACAGGCCTTTCGGTGAAGCTTTCTTT.

The chain couples TRBV5-1 to TRBJ2-1; D possibly uses TRBD1 or TRBD2 (5 bases each). Per germline, CDR1 SGHRS and CDR2 YFSETQ. This CDR3 spans 16 amino acids. V dropped 0 bases and J dropped 6 bases, with 16 bases sitting between them. The CDR3 nucleotides read TGCGCCAGCAGCTTGGGTACTAGGGGTTCCGGCAATGAGCAGTTCTTC. Its protein is CASSLGTRGSGNEQFF.

This rearrangement joins TRBV6-5 to TRBJ2-1, with D tentatively TRBD2 (9 bases). V was trimmed by 4 bases and J by 5 bases, leaving 18 bases between them. Germline values: CDR1 MNHEY, CDR2 SVGAGI. This CDR3 comprises 16 residues. The CDR3 DNA reads TGTGCCAGCAGTTCCCTAGCGGGACAGGCGCACAATGAGCAGTTCTTC. Residues: CASSSLAGQAHNEQFF.

This clonotype occurred a few times. The genes are TRBV29-1 and TRBJ2-7, with D possibly being TRBD1 (6 bases). Trimming stripped 6 bases from V and 6 bases from J, with 18 bases between. The length of the CDR3 is 13 residues. The germline V gene encodes CDR1 SQVTM and CDR2 ANQGSEA. The CDR3, as DNA: TGCAGCGTCCAACAGGGAGAGCTGGGCGAGCAGTACTTC. Encoded protein: CSVQQGELGEQYF.

In its sample, this clonotype was seen many times. This sequence joins TRBV12-3 or TRBV12-4 and TRBJ1-6, with D tentatively TRBD1 (6 bases). The CDR3 has 13 amino acids. The V end was cut by 5 bases, the J end by 10 bases, with 12 bases between. CDR3 loop: CASSTTGGSPLHF. The CDR3 DNA reads as TGTGCCAGCAGTACAACGGGGGGCTCACCCCTCCACTTT.

The DNA of the CDR3 is TGCGCCAGCAGCCAGGTTGGTAGTTCGTGGCCCCAGCATTTT. Its protein is CASSQVGSSWPQHF. V and J are TRBV4-1 and TRBJ1-5; no definite D call. The V gene's germline CDR1 is MGHRA and CDR2 YSYEKL. The CDR3 has 14 residues. V lost 3 bases, J lost 9 bases, and 15 bases lay in between.

This clonotype was detected once. The genes are TRBV4-1 and TRBJ2-3; 10 bases agree with TRBD1. The germline V gene encodes CDR1 MGHRA and CDR2 YSYEKL. The length of the CDR3 is 19 residues. V lost 1 base, J lost 4 bases, and 14 bases stayed unmatched. The CDR3 DNA reads as TGCGCCAGCAGCCAAGTTGGTGATAGGGTGACAGGGGGCTCAGATACGCAGTATTTT. Its translation: CASSQVGDRVTGGSDTQYF.

This chain links TRBV7-2 with TRBJ2-5; 10 bases agree with TRBD1. The CDR3 consists of 16 residues. Trimming at V came to 5 bases and at J to 5 bases, leaving 11 bases not matched to a gene. The germline V gene has CDR1 SGHTA and CDR2 FQGNSA. The CDR3 bases are TGTGCCAGCAGCCCATGGACAGGGGGATTCTCGGAGACCCAGTACTTC. It translates to CASSPWTGGFSETQYF.

This clonotype was detected once. This chain uses TRBV6-1 with TRBJ1-1; unclear D gene. There are 12 residues in the CDR3. V gave up 6 bases and J gave up 8 bases, with 13 bases separating them. The germline CDR1 and CDR2 sequences are MNHNS and SASEGT. The CDR3 region has the DNA TGTGCCAGCAGCGACTCCGGGATAGAAGCTTTCTTT. It translates to CASSDSGIEAFF.

This clonotype was recorded a few times. The rearrangement links TRBV15 to TRBJ2-7; D is uncertain. There are 14 residues in the CDR3. Trimming removed 0 bases from V and 1 base from J, with 7 bases in between. CDR1 is LNHNV, CDR2 YYDKDF, per germline (reference sequence). CDR3 DNA: TGTGCCACCAGCAGAGAGGGCAGGTCCTACGAGCAGTACTTC. Translation: CATSREGRSYEQYF. Variable domain in full (rest from reference TRBV15 and TRBJ2-7): DAMVIQNPRYQVTQFGKPVTLSCSQTLNHNVMYWYQQKSSQAPKLLFHYYDKDFNNEADTPDNFQSRRPNTSFCFLDIRSPGLGDTAMYLCATSREGRSYEQYFGPGTRLTVT.

This chain connects TRBV20-1 to TRBJ1-4; 10 bases map to TRBD1. After removal of 6 bases from V and 5 bases from J, the junction contained 6 bases not matched to a gene. The germline CDR1 and CDR2 sequences are DFQATT and SNEGSKA (reference sequence). This CDR3 has 14 residues. The DNA for the CDR3 is TGCAGTGCGGAGCGGGGACAGGGGAATGAAAAACTGTTTTTT. Translation gives CSAERGQGNEKLFF.

The chain carries TRBV4-2 and TRBJ2-3; D remains ambiguous. Trimming stripped 3 bases from V and 0 bases from J, with 7 bases between. In germline, CDR1 is LGHNA, CDR2 YNFKEQ. This CDR3 region has 14 residues. The CDR3 DNA reads as TGTGCCAGCAGCCAGGGCGCTAGCACAGATACGCAGTATTTT. Its translation: CASSQGASTDTQYF.

The chain recombines TRBV20-1 with TRBJ1-2, with a possible D match to TRBD1 (5 bases). This CDR3 spans 13 amino acids. Germline lookup yields CDR1 DFQATT and CDR2 SNEGSKA (reference sequence). Deletions cut 0 bases from V and 2 bases from J, with 7 bases between. CDR3 sequence reads: CSARDEGNYGYTF. As DNA, the CDR3 is TGCAGTGCTAGAGATGAGGGGAACTATGGCTACACCTTC.

On this clonotype itself: An end of the junction differs from the germline gene, which may be a read error. J is TRBJ2-3 and V is TRBV12-3 or TRBV12-4; no clear D gene. This CDR3 contains 11 residues. The CDR3 DNA is TGTGCCAGCGGTTTAGCAGATACGCAGTATTTT. Protein product: CASGLADTQYF.

In the case of this clonotype: Compared with germline, one end of the junction differs, possibly owing to a read error. The CDR3 DNA reads as TGCAGTGCAGGGCCCGGCTACAATGGGCAGTTCTTC. This codes for CSAGPGYNGQFF. This rearrangement joins TRBV20-1 to TRBJ2-1; D is unclear. CDR1 is DFQATT and CDR2 is SNEGSKA in the germline V gene (reference sequence). The CDR3 length is 12 residues.

Only a few counts were recorded for this clonotype. J is TRBJ2-7 and V is TRBV4-1; 8 bases match TRBD2. The V gene's germline CDR1 is MGHRA and CDR2 YSYEKL. CDR3 length equals 15 residues. V shed 4 bases, J shed 0 bases, and the junction held 5 bases outside the gene matches. CDR3 DNA: TGCGCCAGCAGCCCAATAGCGGGAAGCTCCTACGAGCAGTACTTC. Translating gives CASSPIAGSSYEQYF.

This chain links TRBV15 with TRBJ1-1; TRBD1 matches at 11 bases. CDR3 size: 14 residues. Germline-derived CDR1 and CDR2 are LNHNV and YYDKDF (reference sequence). J lost 13 bases, V lost 0 bases, and 7 bases had no gene match. The CDR3 DNA reads as TGTGCCACCAGCAGAGACAGCGGACAGGGGGCGGGTTTCTTT. Translation gives CATSRDSGQGAGFF.

The table lists this clonotype with a few counts. The V call is TRBV5-1, the J call TRBJ1-1, with D unresolved. Germline lookup yields CDR1 SGHRS and CDR2 YFSETQ. The CDR3 is made up of 13 amino acids. Between the trimmed V and J ends, which lost 1 base and 4 bases, there was a span of 8 bases. DNA of the CDR3: TGCGCCAGCAGCTTGTCGAGCCCCACTGAAGCTTTCTTT. Its protein product is CASSLSSPTEAFF.

This clonotype occurred a few times. V usage is TRBV29-1 and J usage is TRBJ1-2; tentatively, D is TRBD1 (5 bases). Looked up from germline, CDR1 is SQVTM and CDR2 is ANQGSEA. Trimming took off 5 bases at V and 7 bases at J, with 11 bases between the two ends. This CDR3 has 11 amino acids. CDR3 sequence (DNA): TGCAGCGTTACAGGAGAGTTTGGCTACACCTTC. It specifies CSVTGEFGYTF. Drawing the rest from reference TRBV29-1 and TRBJ1-2, the complete variable domain is SAVISQKPSRDICQRGTSLTIQCQVDSQVTMMFWYRQQPGQSLTLIATANQGSEATYESGFVIDKFPISRPNLTFSTLTVSNMSPEDSSIYLCSVTGEFGYTFGSGTRLTVV.